This T cell receptor (beta chain) stems from a study of Ad26.COV2.S vaccination and SARS-CoV-2 variants. V gave up 5 bases and J gave up 6 bases, with 10 bases separating them. Germline assignment: CDR1 MDHEN and CDR2 SYDVKM. The CDR3 covers 12 residues. This clone has just one count. The antigen remains undetermined. Treatment of the sample: 15 to 20 received Ad26.COV2.S at low or high dose, single or two shots; several received placebo; per-sample allocation not given. Collection of samples fell on day 63 after the first vaccine or placebo injection. The data were produced by immunoSEQ multiplex PCR, yet TCRdb's version contains in-frame clones alone and is incomplete. Here the sample spans about 480,000 clones, 87% being singletons. Study-wide findings and caveats: For non-spike TCRs, breadth in vaccine recipients resembled that in placebo recipients.

Material: peripheral blood, obtained in a trial of Ad26.COV2.S vaccine versus placebo. The chain recombines TRBV28 with TRBJ1-2; D remains unclear. The clonotype comes from a person between 18 and 60 years old who received the Ad26.COV2.S COVID-19 vaccine or a placebo. CDR3 nucleotide sequence: TGTGCCAGCAGTCCCCCCCGTCATGGCTACACCTTC. This encodes CASSPPRHGYTF.